The 10 T cell receptor beta chains below come from one sample, sequenced in a study of radiation and T cells in renal cell carcinoma. Some clones are missing from TCRdb's copy, which holds only in-frame ones; the method was immunoSEQ multiplex PCR. The sample holds 120,000 or so clones; around nine tenths are singletons and the top ten take over 4.5%. As to time point: blood 2 weeks post-SBRT. Treatment in this sample: 15 Gy SBRT to primary tumor, nephrectomy 4 weeks later. The specimen was blood, collected from a patient whose treatment included radiotherapy and nephrectomy. The receptors here all came from a woman aged 65 to 85 with renal cell carcinoma.

As for this clone: Other DNA sequences in this specimen translate into the identical CDR3. The CDR3 bases are TGTGCCAGCAGCTTAGTCGCGGGGAGCTCCTACAATGAGCAGTTCTTC. This gives the protein CASSLVAGSSYNEQFF. This sequence joins TRBV7-2 and TRBJ2-1, with D perhaps matching TRBD2 (6 bases). Germline V gene lookup returns CDR1 SGHTA and CDR2 FQGNSA. The ends were cut back, 1 base at V and 0 bases at J, with 10 bases in the middle. The CDR3 is made up of 16 amino acids.

The rearrangement links TRBV9 to TRBJ2-1, with D unresolved. In germline, CDR1 is SGDLS, CDR2 YYNGEE. This CDR3 has 16 amino acids. Trimming stripped 3 bases from V and 1 base from J, with 14 bases between. DNA of the CDR3: TGTGCCAGCAGCGCGGTAGGTAGGTCATCCTACAATGAGCAGTTCTTC. It codes for CASSAVGRSSYNEQFF.

The chain employs TRBV5-1 and TRBJ2-2; D possibly corresponds to TRBD2 (6 bases). The CDR3 is made up of 13 amino acids. V lost 6 bases, J lost 7 bases, and 13 bases lay in between. CDR1 and CDR2 from the germline V gene are SGHRS and YFSETQ. The CDR3 coding sequence is TGCGCCAGCACAGTGGGGGGAAGCGGGGAGCTGTTTTTT. This codes for CASTVGGSGELFF.

The chain uses TRBV27 and TRBJ1-2; weak D call: TRBD1 (5 bases). The CDR3 length is 13 residues. CDR1 is MNHEY, CDR2 SMNVEV, per germline (reference sequence). Trimming pared 5 bases from V and 8 bases from J, leaving 15 bases between. CDR3 coding DNA: TGTGCCAGCAGTCCCTCCACAGGTGAAGGCTACACCTTC. This codes for CASSPSTGEGYTF.

In its sample, this clone was seen a few times. The chain employs TRBV7-2 and TRBJ1-5, with 10 bases matching TRBD1. With V trimmed by 4 bases and J by 9 bases, 9 bases remained unmatched. The CDR3 is 15 residues long. The V gene's germline CDR1 is SGHTA and CDR2 FQGNSA. Here the CDR3 reads CASSSRSGTGVPQHF. The CDR3 DNA sequence: TGTGCCAGCAGCTCCCGATCCGGGACAGGGGTGCCCCAGCATTTT.

The chain uses TRBV19 and TRBJ2-7, with TRBD1 as a possible D gene (7 bases). This CDR3 region has 14 residues. V was cut by 0 bases and J by 3 bases, with 9 bases left in between. Germline V gene sequence: CDR1 LNHDA, CDR2 SQIVND (reference sequence). The CDR3 is CASSIDRGVYEQYF. Written as DNA, the CDR3 is TGTGCCAGTAGTATAGACAGGGGGGTCTACGAGCAGTACTTC. The whole variable domain, remainder taken from reference TRBV19 and TRBJ2-7, is DGGITQSPKYLFRKEGQNVTLSCEQNLNHDAMYWYRQDPGQGLRLIYYSQIVNDFQKGDIAEGYSVSREKKESFPLTVTSAQKNPTAFYLCASSIDRGVYEQYFGPGTRLTVT.

This clone was seen once. The gene calls are TRBV27 and TRBJ1-6; possible D gene TRBD1, 6 bases. V was pared by 6 bases and J by 7 bases, with 19 bases between. The CDR3 has 16 residues. Germline assignment: CDR1 MNHEY and CDR2 SMNVEV (reference sequence). CDR3 protein: CASSLPQQGRNSPLHF. The CDR3 nucleotides read TGTGCCAGCAGCCTTCCTCAACAGGGTAGGAATTCACCCCTCCACTTT.

In its sample, this clone was seen a few times. The rearrangement uses TRBV4-2 and TRBJ2-5; 14 bases fit TRBD2. The germline V gene encodes CDR1 LGHNA and CDR2 YNFKEQ. There are 17 residues in the CDR3. V gave up 4 bases and J gave up 4 bases; unmatched junction bases: 8. CDR3 amino acids: CASSPQTSGGAAETQYF. CDR3 DNA sequence: TGTGCCAGCAGCCCACAGACTAGCGGGGGGGCCGCAGAGACCCAGTACTTC.

V gene TRBV7-2 combines with J gene TRBJ2-2; TRBD1 agrees at 10 bases. Germline V gene data show CDR1 as SGHTA and CDR2 as FQGNSA. This CDR3 contains 15 residues. V shed 5 bases, J shed 7 bases, and the junction held 7 bases outside the gene matches. This CDR3 reads CASSLEGQGIGELFF. DNA for the CDR3: TGTGCCAGCAGCCTAGAGGGACAGGGGATCGGGGAGCTGTTTTTT. Full variable domain (missing parts from reference TRBV7-2 and TRBJ2-2): GAGVSQSPSNKVTEKGKDVELRCDPISGHTALYWYRQSLGQGLEFLIYFQGNSAPDKSGLPSDRFSAERTGGSVSTLTIQRTQQEDSAVYLCASSLEGQGIGELFFGEGSRLTVL.

The chain's CDR3 is CASSDSGPGYGYTF. CDR3 DNA sequence: TGCGCCAGCAGTGACTCGGGTCCGGGCTATGGCTACACCTTC. The J gene is TRBJ1-2, the V gene TRBV23-1; unclear D gene. TRBV23-1 is annotated as an ORF whose role is uncertain. Trimming pared 5 bases from V and 4 bases from J, leaving 14 bases between. The CDR3 is 14 amino acids.